The source of this T cell receptor (beta chain) is a study of identical twins. The CDR3 covers 16 residues. The germline gives CDR1 SGDLS, CDR2 YYNGEE. J lost 6 bases, V lost 0 bases, and 9 bases had no gene match. A single record per CDR3 protein comes from TCRdb applying MiXCR to the 5' RACE reads. The table includes a few hundred thousand distinct CDR3 sequences, about 13% detected once. This sample also appeared in a second study, on yellow fever vaccine responses in identical twins.

The source is a woman aged 18-35 years in good health. The chain employs TRBV9 and TRBJ2-3, with 8 bases aligning to TRBD1. Specimen: memory (CD45RO+) T cells sorted from blood. CDR3 residues: CASSVGDRPPTDTQYF. The CDR3 nucleotides read TGTGCCAGCAGCGTAGGGGACAGGCCTCCCACGGATACGCAGTATTTT. Together with reference TRBV9 and TRBJ2-3, the CDR3 gives the full variable domain: DSGVTQTPKHLITATGQRVTLRCSPRSGDLSVYWYQQSLDQGLQFLIQYYNGEERAKGNILERFSAQQFPDLHSELNLSSLELGDSALYFCASSVGDRPPTDTQYFGPGTRLTVL.